These 29 T cell receptor beta chains were sequenced from one sample in a study of OX40 agonist ivuxolimab in advanced cancers. Sequencing was performed with immunoSEQ multiplex PCR; in TCRdb, only in-frame clones are kept and a portion is missing. This table has about 88,000 clones, around nine tenths appearing once. Sequencing used CD4+ or CD8+ T cells sorted from blood, obtained in a trial of the OX40 agonist ivuxolimab. These receptors all stem from an adult with an advanced solid tumor such as melanoma, head and neck, liver or kidney cancer.

The rearrangement joins TRBV5-6 to TRBJ1-2, with TRBD1 matching 7 bases. The V gene's germline CDR1 is SGHDT and CDR2 YYEEEE. V was pared by 5 bases and J by 2 bases, with 6 bases of the junction left unmatched. This CDR3 is 14 amino acids long. Here the CDR3 DNA reads TGTGCCAGCAGGCGGGACAGCGTCAACTATGGCTACACCTTC. This encodes CASRRDSVNYGYTF.

The chain employs TRBV7-8 and TRBJ1-5; D is ambiguous. The germline gives CDR1 SGHVS, CDR2 FQNEAQ. The CDR3 loop spans 12 amino acids. The V gene lost 2 bases and the J gene lost 7 bases, with 6 bases spanning the gap. The CDR3 DNA follows: TGTGCCAGCAGCTTATGGGAGCAGCCCCAGCATTTT. Translation: CASSLWEQPQHF.

This rearrangement joins TRBV6-1 to TRBJ1-1; D is unresolved. Trimming shortened V by 5 bases and J by 1 base, and 8 bases separated the two germline ends. Germline values: CDR1 MNHNS, CDR2 SASEGT. The CDR3 has 13 amino acids. For the CDR3, the DNA is TGTGCCAGCAGTCTCCTCGGGAACACTGAAGCTTTCTTT. As protein: CASSLLGNTEAFF.

This sequence joins TRBV5-6 and TRBJ1-3; 8 nucleotides agree with TRBD1. The CDR3 covers 16 residues. The germline V gene has CDR1 SGHDT and CDR2 YYEEEE. J was trimmed by 4 bases and V by 2 bases; bases with no gene match: 8. CDR3 region: CASSLGDRGIGNTIYF. CDR3 sequence (DNA): TGTGCCAGCAGCTTAGGCGACAGGGGTATCGGAAACACCATATATTTT.

This clone has more than one count but fewer than ten. This chain connects TRBV7-6 to TRBJ1-1; 8 bases map to TRBD1. This CDR3 comprises 12 residues. Germline assignment: CDR1 SGHVS and CDR2 FNYEAQ. V shed 5 bases and J 8 bases; nucleotides not matched to a gene: 4. The CDR3 loop reads CASSPRDREAFF. In nucleotides, the CDR3 is TGTGCCAGCAGCCCACGGGACAGGGAAGCTTTCTTT.

The V gene is TRBV5-4, the J gene TRBJ2-7; 11 bases align to TRBD2. V gave up 4 bases and J gave up 0 bases; unmatched junction bases: 3. The CDR3 runs 15 residues. CDR1 is SGHNT, CDR2 YYREEE, per germline (reference sequence). CDR3 DNA: TGTGCCAGCAGCCAGGGACTAGCGGCCTCCTACGAGCAGTACTTC. This codes for CASSQGLAASYEQYF. Full variable domain (remainder filled in from reference TRBV5-4 and TRBJ2-7): ETGVTQSPTHLIKTRGQQVTLRCSSQSGHNTVSWYQQALGQGPQFIFQYYREEENGRGNFPPRFSGLQFPNYSSELNVNALELDDSALYLCASSQGLAASYEQYFGPGTRLTVT.

This sequence joins TRBV7-2 and TRBJ2-3, with D maybe TRBD2 (6 bases). The CDR3 extends over 16 amino acids. CDR1 SGHTA and CDR2 FQGNSA come from the germline V gene. The V gene lost 3 bases and the J gene lost 5 bases, with 18 bases spanning the gap. The CDR3 region has the DNA TGTGCCAGCAGCTTTGGCTTGGCGGCCGGGGGAGATACGCAGTATTTT. Translating gives CASSFGLAAGGDTQYF.

This chain joins TRBV2 and TRBJ1-2; D gene unclear. V lost 2 bases to trimming and J lost 2 bases, with 12 bases between them. The CDR3 length is 15 residues. Germline V gene lookup returns CDR1 SNHLY and CDR2 FYNNEI. CDR3 in DNA: TGTGCCAGCAGTGAAACGGTCCGAGGAAACTATGGCTACACCTTC. Amino acids: CASSETVRGNYGYTF.

The count of this clone is one. The chain uses TRBV5-1 and TRBJ2-6; D possibly matches TRBD1 or TRBD2 (5 bases each). Germline V gene data show CDR1 as SGHRS and CDR2 as YFSETQ. The ends were cut back, 2 bases at V and 4 bases at J, with 10 bases in the middle. The CDR3 extends over 15 amino acids. The CDR3 loop reads CASSLLGTGANVLTF. The CDR3 region has the DNA TGCGCCAGCAGCTTACTGGGGACCGGGGCCAACGTCCTGACTTTC.

This chain joins TRBV5-4 and TRBJ2-7; no reliable D call. Germline CDR1 SGHNT, CDR2 YYREEE (reference sequence). With 0 bases removed from V and 5 bases from J, the gap between germline ends came to 15 bases. The CDR3 spans 15 residues. CDR3 sequence: CASSLVSPGGDEQYF. The CDR3 DNA sequence: TGTGCCAGCAGCTTGGTATCACCGGGTGGCGACGAGCAGTACTTC.

The chain combines TRBV4-1 with TRBJ2-6; TRBD1 matches 12 bases. Trimming took 2 bases from V and 0 from J; bases not matched to a gene: 8. From germline, CDR1 is MGHRA and CDR2 YSYEKL. The CDR3 has 20 residues. This CDR3 is CASSQRDKGQGASGANVLTF. CDR3 bases: TGCGCCAGCAGCCAACGAGATAAGGGACAGGGGGCCTCTGGGGCCAACGTCCTGACTTTC.

This sequence joins TRBV11-2 and TRBJ2-7; 9 bases match TRBD2. V gave up 3 bases and J gave up 5 bases; unmatched junction bases: 14. Per the germline V gene, CDR1 is SGHAT and CDR2 is FQNNGV. The CDR3 contains 17 residues. The CDR3 sequence: CASSFPRGGSGSHEQYF. CDR3 in DNA: TGTGCCAGCAGCTTCCCCCGGGGGGGTAGCGGGAGCCACGAGCAGTACTTC.

CDR3 sequence: CASSIGTDNTGELFF. The CDR3 DNA follows: TGTGCCAGTAGTATCGGGACAGACAACACCGGGGAGCTGTTTTTT. This chain connects TRBV19 to TRBJ2-2, with 7 positions matching TRBD1. V trimming: 3 bases; J trimming: 2 bases; junction bases outside the gene matches: 3. This CDR3 has 15 residues. CDR1 and CDR2 from the germline V gene are LNHDA and SQIVND (reference sequence). Drawing the rest from reference TRBV19 and TRBJ2-2, the complete variable domain is DGGITQSPKYLFRKEGQNVTLSCEQNLNHDAMYWYRQDPGQGLRLIYYSQIVNDFQKGDIAEGYSVSREKKESFPLTVTSAQKNPTAFYLCASSIGTDNTGELFFGEGSRLTVL.

The J gene is TRBJ1-3, the V gene TRBV5-5, with 7 nucleotides matching TRBD1. The CDR3 runs to 16 residues. Germline V lookup: CDR1 SGHKS, CDR2 YYEKEE (reference sequence). V trimming: 1 base; J trimming: 8 bases; junction bases outside the gene matches: 12. DNA for the CDR3: TGTGCCAGCAGCTTGAGGACAGGTTCCAATCTGGACACCATATATTTT. Its translation: CASSLRTGSNLDTIYF.

CDR3 protein: CASSMVADATNEKLFF. The CDR3 region has the DNA TGTGCCAGTAGTATGGTGGCAGATGCAACTAATGAAAAACTGTTTTTT. This chain connects TRBV19 to TRBJ1-4, with D unresolved. The CDR3 spans 16 residues. The germline V gene has CDR1 LNHDA and CDR2 SQIVND (reference sequence). V was cut by 3 bases and J by 0 bases, with 11 bases left in between.

This chain uses TRBV2 with TRBJ1-1, with D possibly being TRBD1 (5 bases). Germline V gene sequence: CDR1 SNHLY, CDR2 FYNNEI. V was cut by 4 bases and J by 1 base, with 10 bases left in between. The CDR3 is 14 amino acids. Here the CDR3 DNA reads TGTGCCAGCAGTGTGGGTGGGGGGAACACTGAAGCTTTCTTT. Protein sequence: CASSVGGGNTEAFF.

The chain has TRBV5-6 and TRBJ1-2; D unresolved. The CDR3 runs 12 residues. Trimming took 5 bases from V and 8 from J, leaving 13 bases between them. The germline CDR1 and CDR2 sequences are SGHDT and YYEEEE. The CDR3 reads CASSLLFGGYTF. The CDR3 DNA sequence: TGTGCCAGCAGTTTATTATTCGGGGGCTACACCTTC. The full variable domain, rest sourced from reference TRBV5-6 and TRBJ1-2, is DAGVTQSPTHLIKTRGQQVTLRCSPKSGHDTVSWYQQALGQGPQFIFQYYEEEERQRGNFPDRFSGHQFPNYSSELNVNALLLGDSALYLCASSLLFGGYTFGSGTRLTVV.

This chain joins TRBV29-1 and TRBJ2-3; no clear D gene. Germline assignment: CDR1 SQVTM and CDR2 ANQGSEA. Between the trimmed V and J ends, which lost 3 bases and 0 bases, there was a span of 10 bases. The CDR3 is 14 residues long. The CDR3 nucleotides read TGCAGCGTTGATGGGCAGTTTAGCACAGATACGCAGTATTTT. It translates to CSVDGQFSTDTQYF.

The chain joins TRBV7-9 to TRBJ2-2; D not certain. The CDR3 totals 14 residues. Looked up from germline, CDR1 is SEHNR and CDR2 is FQNEAQ (reference sequence). Trimming took off 4 bases at V and 7 bases at J, with 13 bases between the two ends. The CDR3 is CASSWEGYGGELFF. Written as DNA, the CDR3 is TGTGCCAGCAGCTGGGAAGGGTATGGCGGGGAGCTGTTTTTT.

The V call is TRBV18, the J call TRBJ1-5; D gene ambiguous. The CDR3 length is 13 residues. Trimming took off 5 bases at V and 5 bases at J, with 10 bases between the two ends. Germline V gene lookup returns CDR1 KGHSH and CDR2 LQKENI. CDR3 in amino acids: CASSEGPHQPQHF. The CDR3 coding sequence is TGTGCCAGCTCAGAGGGTCCCCATCAGCCCCAGCATTTT.

The chain joins TRBV19 to TRBJ2-4; D may be TRBD2 (5 bases). V lost 3 bases and J 5 bases, leaving 17 bases between the germline ends. CDR1 is LNHDA, CDR2 SQIVND, per germline (reference sequence). CDR3 size: 16 residues. CDR3 coding DNA: TGTGCCAGTAGTATGGTAAACCGAGGGCCACAAAACATTCAGTACTTC. Translated: CASSMVNRGPQNIQYF.

The rearrangement joins TRBV19 to TRBJ1-2; no clear D gene. Germline assignment: CDR1 LNHDA and CDR2 SQIVND (reference sequence). The CDR3 spans 13 residues. The V gene lost 7 bases and the J gene lost 8 bases, with 17 bases spanning the gap. The DNA of the CDR3 is TGTGCCAGTACCTCTTCAGGCGATTTCGGCTACACCTTC. This sequence encodes CASTSSGDFGYTF.

The CDR3 spells CASSFDTPAGPQHF. As DNA, the CDR3 is TGTGCCAGCAGCTTTGACACCCCGGCGGGGCCCCAGCATTTT. V and J are TRBV11-1 and TRBJ1-5; no clear D gene. The germline CDR1 and CDR2 sequences are SGHAT and FQDESV (reference sequence). The V gene lost 3 bases and the J gene lost 9 bases, with 15 bases spanning the gap. CDR3 length equals 14 residues.

V gene TRBV14 combines with J gene TRBJ2-7; 8 bases agree with TRBD1. Per germline, CDR1 SGHDN and CDR2 FVKESK. The CDR3 sequence is 15 residues long. Unmatched junction bases numbered 5, after V lost 4 bases and J lost 0 bases. The DNA of the CDR3 is TGTGCCAGCAGCCGATTAGACAGGGGCTCCTACGAGCAGTACTTC. Its protein product is CASSRLDRGSYEQYF.

The genes are TRBV7-2 and TRBJ1-6; 7 bases map to TRBD1. CDR1 SGHTA and CDR2 FQGNSA come from the germline V gene. The J segment lost 4 bases and the V segment lost 4 bases, leaving 7 bases of the junction unmatched. This CDR3 is 16 amino acids long. The CDR3 protein is CASSSQGEGYNSPLHF. The DNA of the CDR3 is TGTGCCAGCAGCTCCCAGGGGGAGGGGTATAATTCACCCCTCCACTTT.

The chain carries TRBV19 and TRBJ1-3; 8 bases map to TRBD1. The V gene end was trimmed by 5 bases and the J gene end by 0 bases; junction bases not matched to a gene: 6. This CDR3 contains 16 residues. Germline CDR1 and CDR2: LNHDA and SQIVND (reference sequence). This chain's CDR3 is CASSPGQGRSGNTIYF. Here the CDR3 DNA reads TGTGCCAGTAGTCCAGGACAGGGACGCTCTGGAAACACCATATATTTT.

This chain joins TRBV5-5 and TRBJ2-7; TRBD1 aligns across 10 bases. With 0 bases clipped from V and 1 base from J, the junction kept 4 bases outside the gene matches. Germline V gene lookup returns CDR1 SGHKS and CDR2 YYEKEE (reference sequence). This CDR3 contains 16 residues. The CDR3 sequence: CASSLVPGQGSYEQYF. As DNA, the CDR3 is TGTGCCAGCAGCTTGGTCCCGGGACAGGGGTCCTACGAGCAGTACTTC.

The chain recombines TRBV11-3 with TRBJ2-1; D is uncertain. V was pared by 0 bases and J by 10 bases, with 7 bases between. This CDR3 has 12 residues. The V gene's germline CDR1 is SGHNT and CDR2 YENEEA. The CDR3 protein is CASSLDMDEQFF. The CDR3 coding sequence is TGTGCCAGCAGCTTAGATATGGACGAGCAGTTCTTC.

The rearrangement uses TRBV19 and TRBJ2-1; D gene unclear. Germline V gene sequence: CDR1 LNHDA, CDR2 SQIVND (reference sequence). Trimming removed 4 bases at V and 9 bases at J, with 13 bases between. CDR3 length equals 13 residues. CDR3 loop: CASSTPLSGEQFF. The CDR3 DNA is TGTGCCAGTAGTACGCCCTTATCGGGTGAGCAGTTCTTC.